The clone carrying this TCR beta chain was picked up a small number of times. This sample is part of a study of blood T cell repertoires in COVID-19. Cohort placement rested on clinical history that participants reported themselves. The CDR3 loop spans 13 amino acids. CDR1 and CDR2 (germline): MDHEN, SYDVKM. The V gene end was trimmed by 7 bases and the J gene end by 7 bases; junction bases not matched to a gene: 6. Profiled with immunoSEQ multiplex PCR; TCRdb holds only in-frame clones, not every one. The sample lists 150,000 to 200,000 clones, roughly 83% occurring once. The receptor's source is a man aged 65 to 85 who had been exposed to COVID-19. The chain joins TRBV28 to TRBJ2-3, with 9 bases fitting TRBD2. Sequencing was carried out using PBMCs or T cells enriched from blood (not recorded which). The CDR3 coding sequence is TGTGCCAGCACAAGCGGGAGGTCGAATACGCAGTATTTT. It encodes CASTSGRSNTQYF.